The 25 T cell receptor beta chains below were found in one sample sequenced in a study of graft-versus-host responses after intestinal transplantation. Processing was applied to graft tissue in order to liberate intraepithelial and lamina propria lymphocytes. TCRdb's table, derived via immunoSEQ multiplex PCR, lists solely in-frame clones and lacks some. The table has more than 2,500 clones, 60% to 80% seen once; the top ten hold 10%. This sample comprised ileum tissue, obtained 5 and 7 days after intestinal transplantation. All receptors derive from a human patient who received an intestinal transplant, so some T cells may come from the graft donor.

The chain carries TRBV25-1 and TRBJ1-5, with 7 bases fitting TRBD1. This CDR3 comprises 15 residues. The J segment lost 1 base and the V segment lost 6 bases, leaving 6 bases of the junction unmatched. Germline V gene sequence: CDR1 MGHDK, CDR2 SYGVNS. The DNA for the CDR3 is TGTGCCAGCAGCCAGACAGGGTCCAGCAATCAGCCCCAGCATTTT. This translates into CASSQTGSSNQPQHF.

This clone was counted between two and nine times. J is TRBJ1-2 and V is TRBV19; perhaps TRBD1 as D (6 bases). V lost 0 bases, J lost 4 bases, and 12 bases lay in between. CDR1 and CDR2 from the germline V gene are LNHDA and SQIVND (reference sequence). The CDR3 loop spans 15 amino acids. The CDR3 DNA follows: TGTGCCAGTAGTATAGATGTCGGGGGCCCCTATGGCTACACCTTC. It codes for CASSIDVGGPYGYTF.

The chain combines TRBV11-2 with TRBJ2-4, with TRBD1 matching 9 bases. From germline, CDR1 is SGHAT and CDR2 FQNNGV. Germline trimming cut 6 bases from V and 6 bases from J; bases unmatched to any gene: 18. The CDR3 contains 18 residues. The CDR3 nucleotides are TGTGCCAGCAGTTCCCCTATAAGGGTTACAGGGGGCTTAAACATTCAGTACTTC. It is translated as CASSSPIRVTGGLNIQYF. The full variable domain, rest sourced from reference TRBV11-2 and TRBJ2-4, is EAGVAQSPRYKIIEKRQSVAFWCNPISGHATLYWYQQILGQGPKLLIQFQNNGVVDDSQLPKDRFSAERLKGVDSTLKIQPAKLEDSAVYLCASSSPIRVTGGLNIQYFGAGTRLSVL.

This chain connects TRBV5-6 to TRBJ2-7; 7 nucleotides line up with TRBD2. The germline CDR1 and CDR2 sequences are SGHDT and YYEEEE. The CDR3 is made up of 14 amino acids. Losses at the gene ends were 2 bases for V and 6 bases for J; bases not matched to a gene: 8. CDR3 protein: CASSLNGGSVEQYF. CDR3 nucleotide sequence: TGTGCCAGCAGCTTAAATGGCGGGAGCGTCGAGCAGTACTTC.

The genes are TRBV10-3 and TRBJ1-2; the D gene is possibly TRBD1 (5 bases). The CDR3 extends over 12 amino acids. Germline V gene sequence: CDR1 ENHRY, CDR2 SYGVKD. With 3 bases removed from V and 3 bases from J, the gap between germline ends came to 5 bases. The CDR3 sequence is CAISDRDYGYTF. DNA of the CDR3: TGTGCCATCAGTGACAGGGACTATGGCTACACCTTC.

The genes are TRBV27 and TRBJ2-7, with 14 bases matching TRBD2. This CDR3 has 16 residues. The junction had 4 bases not matched to a gene; V was cut back by 2 bases and J by 4 bases. Germline loops: CDR1 MNHEY, CDR2 SMNVEV (reference sequence). Written as DNA, the CDR3 is TGTGCCAGCAGTTTAGGGACTAGCGGGAGAGGTTACGAGCAGTACTTC. Its protein is CASSLGTSGRGYEQYF.

This clone was found a few times. The chain's CDR3 is CATPEGESYTF. CDR3 nucleotide sequence: TGTGCCACCCCGGAAGGGGAAAGCTACACCTTC. The genes are TRBV27 and TRBJ1-2; a possible D gene is TRBD1 (5 bases). The germline V gene encodes CDR1 MNHEY and CDR2 SMNVEV (reference sequence). Trimming stripped 10 bases from V and 9 bases from J, with 15 bases between. This CDR3 is built from 11 residues.

This clone was recorded once. This rearrangement joins TRBV25-1 to TRBJ1-5; D remains unclear. Germline CDR1 MGHDK, CDR2 SYGVNS. V was clipped by 2 bases and J by 2 bases, with 4 bases between them. The CDR3 is 13 amino acids. CDR3 region: CASSEGGNQPQHF. The DNA of the CDR3 is TGTGCCAGCAGTGAAGGGGGCAATCAGCCCCAGCATTTT.

This clone was seen just once. The chain uses TRBV14 and TRBJ1-2; tentative D call: TRBD1 (5 bases). Germline-derived CDR1 and CDR2 are SGHDN and FVKESK. This CDR3 has 13 amino acids. Trimming stripped 3 bases from V and 8 bases from J, with 13 bases between. In nucleotides, the CDR3 is TGTGCCAGCAGCCAGACCGGGGGACGGGGCTACACCTTC. It translates to CASSQTGGRGYTF.

There are a few counts of this clone. The chain joins TRBV27 to TRBJ1-3; the D is unclear. The germline V gene encodes CDR1 MNHEY and CDR2 SMNVEV (reference sequence). Trimming removed 2 bases at V and 0 bases at J, with 2 bases between. The CDR3 is 13 residues long. The CDR3 reads CASSLHSGNTIYF. The CDR3 DNA follows: TGTGCCAGCAGTTTACACTCTGGAAACACCATATATTTT.

This chain joins TRBV12-2 and TRBJ2-1; no DNA check was done on the table's D call, TRBD2. TRBV12-2 corresponds to a pseudogene. The CDR3 sequence is 14 residues long. CDR3 in DNA: TGTGCAAGTCGCTTACTAGCGGGAGACAATGAGCAGTTCTTC. This encodes CASRLLAGDNEQFF.

The chain joins TRBV5-1 to TRBJ1-4; D uncertain. Germline lookup yields CDR1 SGHRS and CDR2 YFSETQ. There are 14 residues in the CDR3. Trimming removed 1 base from V and 0 bases from J, with 4 bases in between. The CDR3 region has the DNA TGCGCCAGCAGCTTGACAGCAACTAATGAAAAACTGTTTTTT. Encoded protein: CASSLTATNEKLFF.

The chain uses TRBV11-2 and TRBJ1-6, with 9 bases fitting TRBD1. The CDR3 has 14 residues. The V gene's germline CDR1 is SGHAT and CDR2 FQNNGV. V was pared by 5 bases and J by 10 bases, with 6 bases of the junction left unmatched. In DNA form, the CDR3 reads TGTGCCAGCAGCACCGGGACAGGGAACTCACCCCTCCACTTT. This sequence encodes CASSTGTGNSPLHF.

This chain connects TRBV5-1 to TRBJ1-2, with D unresolved. Germline-derived CDR1 and CDR2 are SGHRS and YFSETQ. The CDR3 runs 14 residues. Trimming shortened V by 2 bases and J by 0 bases, and 8 bases separated the two germline ends. CDR3 bases: TGCGCCAGCAGCTTCACCCCAGCTAACTATGGCTACACCTTC. This gives the protein CASSFTPANYGYTF.

The V gene is TRBV19, the J gene TRBJ1-1, with D hard to call. The ends were cut back, 4 bases at V and 3 bases at J, with 15 bases in the middle. The CDR3 loop spans 15 amino acids. Germline lookup yields CDR1 LNHDA and CDR2 SQIVND (reference sequence). The CDR3 is CASSTYLDFDTEAFF. CDR3 sequence (DNA): TGTGCCAGTAGTACCTATTTGGATTTTGACACTGAAGCTTTCTTT. The whole variable domain, filled in from reference TRBV19 and TRBJ1-1, reads DGGITQSPKYLFRKEGQNVTLSCEQNLNHDAMYWYRQDPGQGLRLIYYSQIVNDFQKGDIAEGYSVSREKKESFPLTVTSAQKNPTAFYLCASSTYLDFDTEAFFGQGTRLTVV.

The chain joins TRBV7-2 to TRBJ2-4; perhaps TRBD1 as D (5 bases). The CDR3 has 15 amino acids. The germline gives CDR1 SGHTA, CDR2 FQGNSA. Trimming took off 2 bases at V and 0 bases at J, with 8 bases between the two ends. The CDR3 region is CASSLTGIAKNIQYF. CDR3 DNA sequence: TGTGCCAGCAGCTTAACAGGAATAGCCAAAAACATTCAGTACTTC.

This clone was counted a few times. The chain couples TRBV7-9 to TRBJ2-2; 10 bases match TRBD1. The germline gives CDR1 SEHNR, CDR2 FQNEAQ (reference sequence). This CDR3 contains 16 residues. V was clipped by 1 base and J by 3 bases; unmatched bases: 2. Here the CDR3 reads CASSLVGTGDTGELFF. The DNA of the CDR3 is TGTGCCAGCAGCTTAGTCGGGACAGGGGACACCGGGGAGCTGTTTTTT.

The CDR3 nucleotides read TGCGCCAGCAGCCATCCGGGACTTGCTATTAGTGAGCAGTACTTC. Residues: CASSHPGLAISEQYF. V and J are TRBV4-1 and TRBJ2-7; D may be TRBD2 (6 bases). In germline, CDR1 is MGHRA, CDR2 YSYEKL. CDR3 size: 15 residues. Deletions cut 3 bases from V and 7 bases from J, with 19 bases between.

The sample holds a few counts of this clone. The V gene is TRBV4-1, the J gene TRBJ2-7, with TRBD1 matching 7 bases. The germline gives CDR1 MGHRA, CDR2 YSYEKL. This CDR3 is built from 15 residues. Losses at the gene ends were 4 bases for V and 3 bases for J; bases not matched to a gene: 9. DNA for the CDR3: TGCGCCAGCAGCCTAAGGTGGGACAGCTACTACGAGCAGTACTTC. Translating it yields CASSLRWDSYYEQYF.

This clone was detected once. V gene TRBV5-4 combines with J gene TRBJ2-1; D gene uncertain. The germline gives CDR1 SGHNT, CDR2 YYREEE (reference sequence). The CDR3 spans 13 residues. The V and J ends lost 3 bases and 1 base respectively, with 5 bases between them. CDR3 in DNA: TGTGCCAGCAGCTCGGTGTCCTACAATGAGCAGTTCTTC. This sequence encodes CASSSVSYNEQFF.

J is TRBJ2-5 and V is TRBV7-2, with TRBD2 identical over 9 bases. The tail of the sequence fits TRBJ2-7 better, so the J call may be wrong. This CDR3 has 12 residues. Germline V CDR1 and CDR2: SGHTA, FQGNSA. The CDR3 bases are TGTGCCAGCGCCCTAGCGGGATACGAGCAGTACTTC. Translating it yields CASALAGYEQYF.

The chain employs TRBV2 and TRBJ1-2; 9 nucleotides line up with TRBD1. This CDR3 is 13 amino acids long. Trimming took 6 bases from V and 4 from J; bases not matched to a gene: 3. Germline CDR1 is SNHLY and CDR2 is FYNNEI. In DNA, the CDR3 is TGTGCCAGCAGCAAGACAGGGGGCTATGGCTACACCTTC. This encodes CASSKTGGYGYTF.

This clone was seen a handful of times. The chain couples TRBV25-1 to TRBJ1-3; D is unclear. The germline V gene encodes CDR1 MGHDK and CDR2 SYGVNS. This CDR3 spans 11 amino acids. V lost 11 bases, J lost 4 bases, and 9 bases lay in between. The CDR3 loop is CAVRKGNTIYF. In DNA form, the CDR3 reads TGTGCCGTCCGAAAGGGAAACACCATATATTTT.

The J gene is TRBJ2-1, the V gene TRBV4-3; TRBD2 matches 7 bases. The junction had 8 bases not matched to a gene; V was cut back by 3 bases and J by 6 bases. This CDR3 contains 15 residues. Germline lookup yields CDR1 LGHNA and CDR2 YSLEER. CDR3 loop: CASSQSGTYPNEQFF. In nucleotides, the CDR3 is TGCGCCAGCAGCCAGAGCGGGACGTACCCCAATGAGCAGTTCTTC.

The V and J genes are TRBV5-6 and TRBJ2-1; D call uncertain. V gave up 0 bases and J gave up 4 bases, with 5 bases separating them. Germline V gene sequence: CDR1 SGHDT, CDR2 YYEEEE. This CDR3 region has 13 residues. CDR3: CASSLVGYNEQFF. Here the CDR3 DNA reads TGTGCCAGCAGCTTGGTAGGGTACAATGAGCAGTTCTTC.